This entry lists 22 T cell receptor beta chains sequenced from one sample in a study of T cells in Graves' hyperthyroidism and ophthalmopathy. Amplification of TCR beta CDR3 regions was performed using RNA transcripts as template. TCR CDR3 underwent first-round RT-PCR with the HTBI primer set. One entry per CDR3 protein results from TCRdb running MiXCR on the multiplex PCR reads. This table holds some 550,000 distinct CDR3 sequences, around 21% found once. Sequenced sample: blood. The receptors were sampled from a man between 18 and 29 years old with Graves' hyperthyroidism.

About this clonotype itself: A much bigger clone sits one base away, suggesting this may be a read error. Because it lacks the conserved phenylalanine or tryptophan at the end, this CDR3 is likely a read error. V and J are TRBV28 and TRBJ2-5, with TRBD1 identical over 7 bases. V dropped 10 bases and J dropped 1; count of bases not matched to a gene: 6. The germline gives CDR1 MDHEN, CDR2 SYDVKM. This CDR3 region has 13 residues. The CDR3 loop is CATMGQLQETQYY. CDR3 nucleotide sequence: TGTGCCACCATGGGACAGCTCCAAGAGACCCAGTACTAC.

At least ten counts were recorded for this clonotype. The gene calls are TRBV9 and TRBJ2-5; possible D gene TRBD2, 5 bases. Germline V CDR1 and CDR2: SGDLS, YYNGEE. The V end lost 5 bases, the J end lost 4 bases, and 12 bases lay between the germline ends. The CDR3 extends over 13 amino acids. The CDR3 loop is CASSVGGGETQYF. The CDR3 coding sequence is TGTGCCAGCAGTGTCGGAGGCGGAGAGACCCAGTACTTC.

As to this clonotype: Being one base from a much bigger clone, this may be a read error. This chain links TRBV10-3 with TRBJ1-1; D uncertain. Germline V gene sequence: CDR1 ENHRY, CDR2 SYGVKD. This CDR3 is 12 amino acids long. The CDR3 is CAISRSNTEACF. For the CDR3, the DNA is TGTGCCATCAGCCGGTCGAACACTGAAGCTTGCTTT.

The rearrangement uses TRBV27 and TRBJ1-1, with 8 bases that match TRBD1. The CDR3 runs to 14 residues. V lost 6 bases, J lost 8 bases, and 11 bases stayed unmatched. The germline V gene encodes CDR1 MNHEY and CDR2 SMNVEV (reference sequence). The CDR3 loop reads CASSSEDRGTEAFF. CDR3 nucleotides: TGTGCCAGCAGCTCAGAAGACAGGGGAACGGAAGCTTTCTTT.

This chain's CDR3 is CASKLGQNNSPLHF. The DNA of the CDR3 is TGTGCCAGCAAGCTGGGACAGAATAATTCACCCCTCCACTTT. The V call is TRBV27, the J call TRBJ1-6; 7 bases map to TRBD1. The germline V gene encodes CDR1 MNHEY and CDR2 SMNVEV (reference sequence). The CDR3 runs 14 residues. The junction had 5 bases not matched to a gene; V was cut back by 7 bases and J by 5 bases.

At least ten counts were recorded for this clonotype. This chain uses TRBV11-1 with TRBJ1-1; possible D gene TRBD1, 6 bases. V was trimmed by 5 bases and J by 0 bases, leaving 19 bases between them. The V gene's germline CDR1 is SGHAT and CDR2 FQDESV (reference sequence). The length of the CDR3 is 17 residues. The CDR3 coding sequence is TGTGCCAGCAGCCAAGCGGGGACAATTGTTATGAACACTGAAGCTTTCTTT. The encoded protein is CASSQAGTIVMNTEAFF.

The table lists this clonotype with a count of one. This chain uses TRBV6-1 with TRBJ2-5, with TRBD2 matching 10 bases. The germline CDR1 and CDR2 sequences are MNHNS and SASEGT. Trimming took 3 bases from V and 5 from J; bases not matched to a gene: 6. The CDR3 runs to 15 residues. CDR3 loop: CASSDPSGRTETQYF. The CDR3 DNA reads TGTGCCAGCAGTGATCCTAGCGGGAGAACGGAGACCCAGTACTTC.

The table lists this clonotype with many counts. DNA of the CDR3: TGTGCCAGCAGTTACAGTACGAGCTCTGGGGCCAACGTCCTGACTTTC. Protein product: CASSYSTSSGANVLTF. The rearrangement uses TRBV6-5 and TRBJ2-6, with D unresolved. In germline, CDR1 is MNHEY, CDR2 SVGAGI. V was shortened by 2 bases and J by 0 bases, with 8 bases between the two germline ends. The CDR3 consists of 16 residues.

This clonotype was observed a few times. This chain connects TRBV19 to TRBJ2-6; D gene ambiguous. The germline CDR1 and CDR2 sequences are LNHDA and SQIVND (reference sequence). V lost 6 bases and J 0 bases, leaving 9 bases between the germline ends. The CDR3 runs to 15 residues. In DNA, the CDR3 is TGTGCCAGTAGCTCAAGGACCTCTGGGGCCAACGTCCTGACTTTC. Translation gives CASSSRTSGANVLTF.

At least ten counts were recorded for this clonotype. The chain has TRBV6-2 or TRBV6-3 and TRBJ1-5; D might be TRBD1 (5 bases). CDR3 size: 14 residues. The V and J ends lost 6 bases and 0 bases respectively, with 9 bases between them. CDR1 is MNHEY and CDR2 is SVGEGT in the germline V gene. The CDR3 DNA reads TGTGCCAGCAGCAACAGGATTAGCAATCAGCCCCAGCATTTT. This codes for CASSNRISNQPQHF.

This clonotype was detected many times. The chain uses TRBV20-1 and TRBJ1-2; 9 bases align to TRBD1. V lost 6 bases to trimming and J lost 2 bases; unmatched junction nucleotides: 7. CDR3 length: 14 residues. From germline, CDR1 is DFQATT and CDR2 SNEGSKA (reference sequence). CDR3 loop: CSATPGQGNYGYTF. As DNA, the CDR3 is TGCAGTGCAACTCCGGGACAGGGCAACTATGGCTACACCTTC.

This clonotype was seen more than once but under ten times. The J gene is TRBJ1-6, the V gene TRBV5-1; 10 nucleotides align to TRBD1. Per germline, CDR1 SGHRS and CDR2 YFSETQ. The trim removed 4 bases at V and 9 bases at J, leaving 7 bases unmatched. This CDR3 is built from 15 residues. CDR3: CASSTGQGWTSPLHF. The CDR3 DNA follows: TGCGCCAGCAGCACGGGACAGGGGTGGACTTCACCCCTCCACTTT. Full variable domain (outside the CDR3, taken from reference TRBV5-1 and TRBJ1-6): KAGVTQTPRYLIKTRGQQVTLSCSPISGHRSVSWYQQTPGQGLQFLFEYFSETQRNKGNFPGRFSGRQFSNSRSEMNVSTLELGDSALYLCASSTGQGWTSPLHFGNGTRLTVT.

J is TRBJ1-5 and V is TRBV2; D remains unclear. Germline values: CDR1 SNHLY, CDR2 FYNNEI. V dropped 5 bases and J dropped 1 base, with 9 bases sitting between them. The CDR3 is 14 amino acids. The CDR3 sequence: CASSWTTSNQPQHF. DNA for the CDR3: TGTGCCAGCAGTTGGACCACGAGCAATCAGCCCCAGCATTTT.

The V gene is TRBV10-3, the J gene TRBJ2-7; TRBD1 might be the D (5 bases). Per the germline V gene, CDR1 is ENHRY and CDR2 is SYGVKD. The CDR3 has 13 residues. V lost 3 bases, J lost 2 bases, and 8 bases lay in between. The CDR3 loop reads CAISDTGAYEQYF. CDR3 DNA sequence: TGTGCCATCAGTGACACAGGAGCCTACGAGCAGTACTTC.

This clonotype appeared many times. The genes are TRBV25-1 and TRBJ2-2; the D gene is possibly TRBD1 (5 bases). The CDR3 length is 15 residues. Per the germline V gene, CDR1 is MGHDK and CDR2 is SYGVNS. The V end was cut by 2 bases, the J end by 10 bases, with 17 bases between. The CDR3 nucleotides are TGTGCCAGCAGTGAAGGTCACAGGCCAAAGGTGGAGCTGTTTTTT. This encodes CASSEGHRPKVELFF.

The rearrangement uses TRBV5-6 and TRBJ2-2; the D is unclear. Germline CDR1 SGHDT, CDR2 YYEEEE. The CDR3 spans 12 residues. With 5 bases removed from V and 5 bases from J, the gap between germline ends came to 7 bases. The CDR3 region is CASRTRTGELFF. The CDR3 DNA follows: TGTGCCAGCAGGACTCGGACCGGGGAGCTGTTTTTT.

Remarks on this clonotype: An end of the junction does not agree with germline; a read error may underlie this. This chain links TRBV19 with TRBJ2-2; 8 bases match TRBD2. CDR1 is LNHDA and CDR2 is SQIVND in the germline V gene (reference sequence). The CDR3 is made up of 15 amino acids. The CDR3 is CASSTSGSGTGELLF. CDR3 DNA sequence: TGTGCCAGTAGTACTAGCGGGTCGGGCACCGGGGAGCTGTTGTTT.

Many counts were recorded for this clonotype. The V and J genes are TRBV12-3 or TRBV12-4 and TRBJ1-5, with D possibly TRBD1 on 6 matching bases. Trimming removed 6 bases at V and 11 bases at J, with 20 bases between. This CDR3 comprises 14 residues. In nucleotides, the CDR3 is TGTGCCAGCAGCCCCTTAGGAGGTTGGGACACCCAGCATTTT. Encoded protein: CASSPLGGWDTQHF.

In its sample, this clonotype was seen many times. The CDR3 protein is CASSPPSNTGELFF. The CDR3 bases are TGTGCCAGCAGCCCCCCCAGCAACACCGGGGAGCTGTTTTTT. The rearrangement links TRBV28 to TRBJ2-2; no definite D call. The germline V and J ends were trimmed by 6 bases and 2 bases, with 10 bases remaining between them. The CDR3 is 14 residues long. Germline CDR1 is MDHEN and CDR2 is SYDVKM.

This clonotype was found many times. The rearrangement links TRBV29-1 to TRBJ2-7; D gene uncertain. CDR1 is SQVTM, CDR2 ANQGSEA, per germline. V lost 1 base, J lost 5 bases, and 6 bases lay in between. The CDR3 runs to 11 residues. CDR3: CSVEVMDEQYF. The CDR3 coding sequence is TGCAGCGTTGAAGTAATGGACGAGCAGTACTTC.

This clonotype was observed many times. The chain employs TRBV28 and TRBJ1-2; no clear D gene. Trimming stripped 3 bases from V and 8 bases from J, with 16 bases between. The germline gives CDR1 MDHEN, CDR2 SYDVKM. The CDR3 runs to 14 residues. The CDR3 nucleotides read TGTGCCAGCAGTTTGACCCGGGATCCGCAAGGCTACACCTTC. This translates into CASSLTRDPQGYTF.

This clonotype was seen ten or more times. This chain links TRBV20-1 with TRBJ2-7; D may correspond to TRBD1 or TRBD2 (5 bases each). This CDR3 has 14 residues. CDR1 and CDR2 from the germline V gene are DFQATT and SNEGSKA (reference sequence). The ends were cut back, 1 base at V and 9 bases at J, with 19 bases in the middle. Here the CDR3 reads CSARAASYRSGQYF. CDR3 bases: TGCAGTGCTAGAGCCGCCTCGTACAGGAGCGGGCAGTACTTC.